The 30 T cell receptor beta chains in this list originate from one sample, sequenced in a study of spatial heterogeneity in lung cancer. MiXCR, run by TCRdb on the 5' RACE reads, gives a single entry per CDR3 protein. There are around 100,000 distinct CDR3 sequences in the sample; 9.5% to 14% occur only once, and roughly a quarter lies in the top ten. Stated time point: blood at routine non-recurrence follow-up after resection. Sequences were derived from PBMCs, sampled at follow-up. The source of these receptors is a female donor with early-stage non-small cell lung cancer.

This clonotype appeared many times. V gene TRBV11-1 combines with J gene TRBJ1-1, with TRBD1 matching over 10 bases. The J segment lost 3 bases and the V segment lost 2 bases, leaving 6 bases of the junction unmatched. The length of the CDR3 is 16 residues. Germline CDR1 is SGHAT and CDR2 is FQDESV (reference sequence). The CDR3: CASSLYPGTGDTEAFF. For the CDR3, the DNA is TGTGCCAGCAGCTTATACCCCGGGACAGGGGACACTGAAGCTTTCTTT.

This clonotype turned up a few times. CDR3: CASRTRGANTEAFF. CDR3 DNA: TGTGCCAGCAGGACCAGGGGGGCGAACACTGAAGCTTTCTTT. This chain joins TRBV12-3 or TRBV12-4 and TRBJ1-1, with 7 bases identical to TRBD1. J lost 1 base, V lost 6 bases, and 5 bases had no gene match. The length of the CDR3 is 14 residues.

This clonotype was recorded a few times. The chain employs TRBV7-6 and TRBJ2-1; 11 nucleotides agree with TRBD2. The V gene's germline CDR1 is SGHVS and CDR2 FNYEAQ. The CDR3 consists of 16 residues. V was pared by 1 base and J by 4 bases, with 3 bases of the junction left unmatched. The CDR3 nucleotides are TGTGCCAGCAGCTTAGTTTGGACTAGCGGGTACAATGAGCAGTTCTTC. This gives the protein CASSLVWTSGYNEQFF.

There are many counts of this clonotype. The chain has TRBV21-1 and TRBJ2-7; TRBD2, the D gene given by the table, was not confirmed from the DNA. TRBV21-1 is classified as a pseudogene. This CDR3 has 12 residues. The CDR3 sequence: CASSKPGSEQYV. CDR3 bases: TGTGCCAGCAGCAAACCTGGGAGCGAGCAGTACGTC.

This clonotype turned up a few times. The chain is built from TRBV7-3 and TRBJ2-3; D call uncertain. This CDR3 is 14 amino acids long. Germline values: CDR1 SGHTA, CDR2 FQGTGA. V lost 1 base and J lost 2, with 7 bases in between. The CDR3 nucleotides are TGTGCCAGCAGCTTAATTTCCTTCACAGATACGCAGTATTTT. As protein: CASSLISFTDTQYF.

The V gene is TRBV27, the J gene TRBJ2-7; tentatively, D is TRBD2 (5 bases). Germline loops: CDR1 MNHEY, CDR2 SMNVEV (reference sequence). The CDR3 sequence is 16 residues long. With 3 bases removed from V and 0 bases from J, the gap between germline ends came to 15 bases. CDR3 DNA: TGTGCCAGCAGTTTGGACTTCAACGCCTACTCCTACGAGCAGTACTTC. This sequence encodes CASSLDFNAYSYEQYF.

This chain links TRBV7-3 with TRBJ2-3; no definite D call. V shed 0 bases and J shed 3 bases, with 4 bases lying between them. This CDR3 is 13 amino acids long. Germline V CDR1 and CDR2: SGHTA, FQGTGA. The CDR3 DNA reads TGTGCCAGCAGCTTAACGATTACAGATACGCAGTATTTT. It codes for CASSLTITDTQYF.

This clonotype was counted only a few times. The chain is built from TRBV24-1 and TRBJ2-1; D call uncertain. V was shortened by 9 bases and J by 0 bases, with 14 bases between the two germline ends. This CDR3 contains 15 residues. CDR1 is KGHDR and CDR2 is SFDVKD in the germline V gene. The CDR3 spells CATSSGRSSYNEQFF. CDR3 DNA: TGTGCCACCTCTTCGGGCCGGAGCTCCTACAATGAGCAGTTCTTC.

This clonotype was seen ten or more times. This rearrangement joins TRBV7-9 to TRBJ1-6; 10 nucleotides line up with TRBD1. V lost 5 bases and J lost 10; bases outside the gene matches: 5. Germline loops: CDR1 SEHNR, CDR2 FQNEAQ (reference sequence). This CDR3 is 14 amino acids long. CDR3 DNA: TGTGCCAGCAGCCCGGGACAGGGGCAATCACCCCTCCACTTT. Translating gives CASSPGQGQSPLHF.

This rearrangement joins TRBV24-1 to TRBJ2-1; 7 nucleotides agree with TRBD1. Germline CDR1 reads KGHDR; CDR2 reads SFDVKD. The V and J ends lost 1 base and 4 bases, in that order; junction bases with no gene match: 6. CDR3 length equals 16 residues. The CDR3 reads CATSDFADRRYNEQFF. The CDR3 nucleotides are TGTGCCACCAGTGATTTTGCGGACAGGAGATACAATGAGCAGTTCTTC.

This chain joins TRBV12-3 or TRBV12-4 and TRBJ1-5, with D unclear. Trimming pared 8 bases from V and 2 bases from J, leaving 19 bases between. The CDR3 totals 16 residues. The CDR3 DNA follows: TGTGCCAGCGCAATCAGGTCATCTCTCGGCAATCAGCCCCAGCATTTT. Its translation is CASAIRSSLGNQPQHF.

The J gene is TRBJ2-7, the V gene TRBV6-6; 9 bases line up with TRBD2. The CDR3 has 14 amino acids. Germline V lookup: CDR1 MNHNY, CDR2 SVGAGI (reference sequence). V was pared by 5 bases and J by 5 bases, with 7 bases of the junction left unmatched. The chain's CDR3 is CASSRTSAKNEQYV. CDR3 sequence (DNA): TGTGCCAGCAGTCGGACTAGCGCCAAGAACGAGCAGTACGTC.

This clonotype was counted at least ten times. V is TRBV11-2 and J is TRBJ2-2; TRBD2 matches 11 bases. Germline V gene data show CDR1 as SGHAT and CDR2 as FQNNGV. Trimming removed 3 bases from V and 4 bases from J; junction bases left unmatched: 1. This CDR3 spans 15 amino acids. CDR3 in DNA: TGTGCCAGCAGCTTCCTAGCGGGAGGCACCGGGGAGCTGTTTTTT. This sequence encodes CASSFLAGGTGELFF.

This clonotype was observed a handful of times. The chain is built from TRBV7-2 and TRBJ2-7, with 13 bases aligning to TRBD2. The CDR3 runs 18 residues. With 5 bases clipped from V and 4 bases from J, the junction kept 14 bases outside the gene matches. CDR1 is SGHTA, CDR2 FQGNSA, per germline. The CDR3 DNA sequence: TGTGCCAGCAGCACCCGGACTAGCGGGAGACGGAAGGGTTACGAGCAGTACTTC. Protein product: CASSTRTSGRRKGYEQYF.

The genes are TRBV7-6 and TRBJ2-3; D gene unclear. CDR3 size: 15 residues. The V gene's germline CDR1 is SGHVS and CDR2 FNYEAQ. With 5 bases removed from V and 0 bases from J, the gap between germline ends came to 12 bases. CDR3 sequence reads: CASSRRFASTDTQYF. CDR3 bases: TGTGCCAGCAGCCGGCGGTTCGCTAGCACAGATACGCAGTATTTT. The whole variable domain, filled in from reference TRBV7-6 and TRBJ2-3, reads GAGVSQSPRYKVTKRGQDVALRCDPISGHVSLYWYRQALGQGPEFLTYFNYEAQQDKSGLPNDRFSAERPEGSISTLTIQRTEQRDSAMYRCASSRRFASTDTQYFGPGTRLTVL.

V usage is TRBV4-2 and J usage is TRBJ1-1, with D perhaps matching TRBD1 (5 bases). This CDR3 is built from 16 residues. Germline assignment: CDR1 LGHNA and CDR2 YNFKEQ. Trimming removed 4 bases at V and 8 bases at J, with 23 bases between. The CDR3 nucleotides are TGTGCCAGCAGCCTTTCTTACGCGGGACGCGGGATAGAAGCTTTCTTT. Protein sequence: CASSLSYAGRGIEAFF.

This clonotype was seen ten or more times. This rearrangement joins TRBV5-4 to TRBJ2-5; tentatively, D is TRBD1 (6 bases). CDR3 length equals 14 residues. Germline V lookup: CDR1 SGHNT, CDR2 YYREEE (reference sequence). Trimming removed 2 bases from V and 3 bases from J, with 11 bases in between. CDR3 coding DNA: TGTGCCAGCAGCTTCCGGGACACCGAAGAGACCCAGTACTTC. It yields the protein CASSFRDTEETQYF.

The chain links TRBV6-5 to TRBJ1-1; weak D call: TRBD1 (6 bases). The germline CDR1 and CDR2 sequences are MNHEY and SVGAGI. The CDR3 consists of 16 residues. V lost 3 bases, J lost 2 bases, and 16 bases lay in between. CDR3 in DNA: TGTGCCAGCAGTTATCAAAGGGGGGCGTTAAACACTGAAGCTTTCTTT. Translation gives CASSYQRGALNTEAFF.

This chain's CDR3 is CASSQNRDTKNIQYF. The CDR3 bases are TGTGCCAGTAGTCAAAACCGGGACACAAAAAACATTCAGTACTTC. The rearrangement links TRBV19 to TRBJ2-4, with a possible D match to TRBD1 (6 bases). Per germline, CDR1 LNHDA and CDR2 SQIVND (reference sequence). The ends were cut back, 5 bases at V and 4 bases at J, with 15 bases in the middle. The CDR3 spans 15 residues.

This clonotype was seen repeatedly, ten times or more. The chain couples TRBV20-1 to TRBJ1-4, with 8 bases matching TRBD1. V lost 0 bases, J lost 1 base, and 4 bases stayed unmatched. The CDR3 runs to 16 residues. Per germline, CDR1 DFQATT and CDR2 SNEGSKA (reference sequence). The CDR3: CSARDLTGGTNEKLFF. The CDR3 DNA reads TGCAGTGCTAGAGACCTTACAGGGGGAACTAATGAAAAACTGTTTTTT.

Regarding this clonotype: Just one base apart from a much larger clone, this may be a read error. The chain couples TRBV5-1 to TRBJ2-3; the D gene is possibly TRBD2 (6 bases). Germline values: CDR1 SGHRS, CDR2 YFSETQ. This CDR3 comprises 16 residues. CDR3: CASSLFGGTNTDMQYF. CDR3 in DNA: TGCGCCAGCAGCTTGTTTGGCGGGACGAACACAGATATGCAGTATTTT. The full variable domain, its missing parts supplied by reference TRBV5-1 and TRBJ2-3, is KAGVTQTPRYLIKTRGQQVTLSCSPISGHRSVSWYQQTPGQGLQFLFEYFSETQRNKGNFPGRFSGRQFSNSRSEMNVSTLELGDSALYLCASSLFGGTNTDMQYFGPGTRLTVL.

V usage is TRBV20-1 and J usage is TRBJ1-4; 7 positions match TRBD1. In germline, CDR1 is DFQATT, CDR2 SNEGSKA (reference sequence). V lost 3 bases to trimming and J lost 7 bases; unmatched junction nucleotides: 8. This CDR3 has 14 residues. For the CDR3, the DNA is TGCAGTGCTAGGGGTCCGACAGGGCGTGAAAAACTGTTTTTT. Protein product: CSARGPTGREKLFF.

This clonotype was seen a few times. The CDR3 DNA follows: TGTGCCAGCAGCTTAGGGTCTAGCGGAGTCAATGAGCAGTTCTTC. It encodes CASSLGSSGVNEQFF. The gene calls are TRBV7-3 and TRBJ2-1, with TRBD2 matching over 7 bases. CDR1 is SGHTA and CDR2 is FQGTGA in the germline V gene. The CDR3 totals 15 residues. The J segment lost 6 bases and the V segment lost 2 bases, leaving 7 bases of the junction unmatched. The entire variable domain, with the rest obtained from reference TRBV7-3 and TRBJ2-1, is as follows: GAGVSQTPSNKVTEKGKYVELRCDPISGHTALYWYRQSLGQGPEFLIYFQGTGAADDSGLPNDRFFAVRPEGSVSTLKIQRTERGDSAVYLCASSLGSSGVNEQFFGPGTRLTVL.

The table lists this clonotype with a few counts. The genes are TRBV29-1 and TRBJ2-1, with 10 nucleotides matching TRBD2. The V segment lost 8 bases and the J segment 5 bases; nucleotides outside the gene matches: 9. The germline CDR1 and CDR2 sequences are SQVTM and ANQGSEA. This CDR3 has 14 amino acids. CDR3 in amino acids: CSILLAGIDNEQFF. CDR3 in DNA: TGCAGCATCCTACTAGCGGGGATCGACAATGAGCAGTTCTTC.

This clonotype was recorded many times. The chain links TRBV29-1 to TRBJ2-3; D possibly corresponds to TRBD1 (6 bases). Germline CDR1 and CDR2: SQVTM and ANQGSEA. The germline V and J ends were trimmed by 6 bases and 4 bases, with 17 bases remaining between them. The CDR3 contains 14 residues. The CDR3 nucleotides are TGCAGCGTGACACCGGGACAAGTCCCAGATACGCAGTATTTT. This codes for CSVTPGQVPDTQYF.

This clonotype was detected a few times. This chain links TRBV7-9 with TRBJ1-1, with D uncertain. The V gene's germline CDR1 is SEHNR and CDR2 FQNEAQ (reference sequence). The germline V and J ends were trimmed by 1 base and 3 bases, with 15 bases remaining between them. This CDR3 has 16 residues. The chain's CDR3 is CASSLGALRLDTEAFF. CDR3 DNA sequence: TGTGCCAGCAGCTTAGGGGCTCTCCGGCTGGACACTGAAGCTTTCTTT.

This clonotype was picked up many times. CDR3 coding DNA: TGTGCCAGCAGCTTAAAAACTAGTCTAAGCCATGAGCAGTTCTTC. Translating gives CASSLKTSLSHEQFF. The J gene is TRBJ2-1, the V gene TRBV7-8; a weak D match, TRBD2 (5 bases). The CDR3 is 15 amino acids. In germline, CDR1 is SGHVS, CDR2 FQNEAQ. V shed 2 bases and J shed 8 bases, with 16 bases lying between them. The full variable domain, its missing parts supplied by reference TRBV7-8 and TRBJ2-1, is GAGVSQSPRYKVAKRGQDVALRCDPISGHVSLFWYQQALGQGPEFLTYFQNEAQLDKSGLPSDRFFAERPEGSVSTLKIQRTQQEDSAVYLCASSLKTSLSHEQFFGPGTRLTVL.

The chain recombines TRBV28 with TRBJ1-2; D possibly corresponds to TRBD1 (5 bases). This CDR3 contains 15 residues. The V and J ends lost 6 bases and 3 bases respectively, with 17 bases between them. CDR1 is MDHEN, CDR2 SYDVKM, per germline. The CDR3 reads CASRQSSGLYYGYTF. The CDR3 nucleotides are TGTGCCAGCAGGCAGTCCTCGGGACTGTACTATGGCTACACCTTC.

This clonotype was seen once. The chain is built from TRBV19 and TRBJ1-2; no definite D call. The germline V gene has CDR1 LNHDA and CDR2 SQIVND (reference sequence). The CDR3 is made up of 16 amino acids. Trimming removed 0 bases at V and 0 bases at J, with 11 bases between. The DNA of the CDR3 is TGTGCCAGTAGTATAGACGCAGGTATTCCTAACTATGGCTACACCTTC. The encoded protein is CASSIDAGIPNYGYTF.

This clonotype has a count of ten or more. The J gene is TRBJ1-2, the V gene TRBV11-2; 9 bases are a match to TRBD1. Germline CDR1 and CDR2: SGHAT and FQNNGV. The CDR3 sequence is 14 residues long. Trimming took 5 bases from V and 8 from J; bases not matched to a gene: 9. CDR3 protein: CASSPGTGSRGYTF. In nucleotides, the CDR3 is TGTGCCAGCAGCCCTGGGACAGGGAGCAGGGGCTACACCTTC.